The entry below describes one TCR beta chain. Each donor's blood draw was 8.5 to 10 milliliters of peripheral blood. For the second PCR, which ran for about 7 to 12 cycles, a sample-barcoded 5' primer and a J-beta primer mix were used. TCRdb reprocessed the 5' RACE reads via MiXCR and lists one record per CDR3 protein. This sample has roughly 1.9 million distinct CDR3 sequences, with about two fifths found just once. This record belongs to a study of blood T cells in healthy people across ages. This TCR was sampled from a human donor in good health. Material for sequencing was blood.

In DNA form, the CDR3 reads TGTGCCAGCAGCTCCCGTTGGGGACCACAAGAGACCCAGTACTTC. Translation gives CASSSRWGPQETQYF. V gene TRBV7-2 combines with J gene TRBJ2-5; D is perhaps TRBD1 or TRBD2 (5 bases each). Per germline, CDR1 SGHTA and CDR2 FQGNSA. CDR3 length: 15 residues. V was shortened by 4 bases and J by 2 bases, with 14 bases between the two germline ends.